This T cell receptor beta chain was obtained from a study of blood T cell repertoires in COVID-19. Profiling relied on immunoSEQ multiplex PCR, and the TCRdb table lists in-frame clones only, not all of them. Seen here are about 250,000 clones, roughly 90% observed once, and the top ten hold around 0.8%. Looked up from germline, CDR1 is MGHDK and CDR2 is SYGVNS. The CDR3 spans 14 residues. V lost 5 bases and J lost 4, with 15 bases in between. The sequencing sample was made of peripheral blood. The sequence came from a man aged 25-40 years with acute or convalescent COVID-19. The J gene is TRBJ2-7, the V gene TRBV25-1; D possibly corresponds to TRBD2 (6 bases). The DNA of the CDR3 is TGTGCCAGCAGTCCTCCGGAGCGGGTTTACGAGCAGTACTTC. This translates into CASSPPERVYEQYF.